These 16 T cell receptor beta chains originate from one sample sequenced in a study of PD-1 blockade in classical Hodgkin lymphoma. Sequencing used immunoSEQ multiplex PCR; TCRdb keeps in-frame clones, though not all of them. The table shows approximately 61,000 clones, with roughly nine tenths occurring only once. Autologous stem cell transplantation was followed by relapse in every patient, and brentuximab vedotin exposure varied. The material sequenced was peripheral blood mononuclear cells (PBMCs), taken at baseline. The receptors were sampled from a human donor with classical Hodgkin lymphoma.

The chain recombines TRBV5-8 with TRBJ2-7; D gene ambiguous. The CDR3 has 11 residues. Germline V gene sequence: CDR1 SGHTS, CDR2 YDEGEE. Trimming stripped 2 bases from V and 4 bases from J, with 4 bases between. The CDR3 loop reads CASSFFYEQYF. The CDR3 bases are TGTGCCAGCAGCTTCTTTTACGAGCAGTACTTC.

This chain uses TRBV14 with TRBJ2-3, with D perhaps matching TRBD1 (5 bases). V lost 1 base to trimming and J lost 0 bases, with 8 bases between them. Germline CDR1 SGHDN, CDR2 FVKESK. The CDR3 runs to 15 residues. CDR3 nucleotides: TGTGCCAGCAGCCAAGGCCCAGGGAGCACAGATACGCAGTATTTT. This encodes CASSQGPGSTDTQYF.

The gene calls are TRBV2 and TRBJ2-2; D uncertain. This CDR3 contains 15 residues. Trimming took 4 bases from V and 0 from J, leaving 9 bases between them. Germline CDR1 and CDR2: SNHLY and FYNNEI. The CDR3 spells CASSVGRANTGELFF. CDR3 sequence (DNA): TGTGCCAGCAGTGTGGGCAGAGCGAACACCGGGGAGCTGTTTTTT.

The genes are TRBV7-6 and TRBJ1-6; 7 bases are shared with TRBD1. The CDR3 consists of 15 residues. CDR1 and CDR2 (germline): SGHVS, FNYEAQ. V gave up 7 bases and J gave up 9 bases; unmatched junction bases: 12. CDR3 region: CASTLDGTEASPLHF. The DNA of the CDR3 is TGTGCCAGCACTTTAGACGGGACAGAGGCTTCACCCCTCCACTTT. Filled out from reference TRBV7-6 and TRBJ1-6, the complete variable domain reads GAGVSQSPRYKVTKRGQDVALRCDPISGHVSLYWYRQALGQGPEFLTYFNYEAQQDKSGLPNDRFSAERPEGSISTLTIQRTEQRDSAMYRCASTLDGTEASPLHFGNGTRLTVT.

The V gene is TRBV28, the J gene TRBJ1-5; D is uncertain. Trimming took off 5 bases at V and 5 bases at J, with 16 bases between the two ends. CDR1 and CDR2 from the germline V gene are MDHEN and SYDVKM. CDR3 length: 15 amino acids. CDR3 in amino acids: CASSPRFGVDQPQHF. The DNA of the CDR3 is TGTGCCAGCAGTCCCCGGTTCGGGGTCGATCAGCCCCAGCATTTT.

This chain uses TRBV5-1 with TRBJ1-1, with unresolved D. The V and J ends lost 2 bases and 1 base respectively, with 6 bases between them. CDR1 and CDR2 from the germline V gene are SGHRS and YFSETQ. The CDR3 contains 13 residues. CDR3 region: CASSFAANTEAFF. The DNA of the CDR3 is TGCGCCAGCAGCTTTGCGGCGAACACTGAAGCTTTCTTT.

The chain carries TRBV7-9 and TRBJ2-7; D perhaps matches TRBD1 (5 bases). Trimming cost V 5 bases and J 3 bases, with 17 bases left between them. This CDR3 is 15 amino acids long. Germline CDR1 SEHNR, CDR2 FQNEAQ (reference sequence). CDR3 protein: CASSPTLDNYYEQYF. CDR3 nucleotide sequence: TGTGCCAGCAGCCCAACTTTGGACAATTACTACGAGCAGTACTTC.

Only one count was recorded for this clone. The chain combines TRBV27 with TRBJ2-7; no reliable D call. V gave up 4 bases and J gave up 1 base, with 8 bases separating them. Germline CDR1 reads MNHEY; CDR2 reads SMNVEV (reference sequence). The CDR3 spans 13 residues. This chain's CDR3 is CASSSLLSYEQYF. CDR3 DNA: TGTGCCAGCAGTTCACTGCTGTCCTACGAGCAGTACTTC.

The CDR3 DNA reads as TGTGCCAGCAGCTCCCGGGACAGGGGGGACTACGAGCAGTACTTC. Its translation: CASSSRDRGDYEQYF. This chain uses TRBV7-9 with TRBJ2-7, with 11 bases aligning to TRBD1. Trimming cost V 4 bases and J 3 bases; bases outside gene matches: 5. Germline V gene data show CDR1 as SEHNR and CDR2 as FQNEAQ (reference sequence). The CDR3 is 15 amino acids.

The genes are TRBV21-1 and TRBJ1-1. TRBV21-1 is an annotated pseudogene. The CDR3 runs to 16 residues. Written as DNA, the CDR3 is TGTGCCAGCAGCAATCGATCTATCGGCTTGAACACTGAAGCTTTCTTT. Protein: CASSNRSIGLNTEAFF.

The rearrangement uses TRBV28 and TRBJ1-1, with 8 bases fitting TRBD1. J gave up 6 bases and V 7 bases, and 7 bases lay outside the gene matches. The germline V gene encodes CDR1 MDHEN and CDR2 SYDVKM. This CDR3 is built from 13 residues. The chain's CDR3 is CASKAGGFSEAFF. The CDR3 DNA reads TGTGCCAGCAAGGCAGGGGGCTTCTCTGAAGCTTTCTTT.

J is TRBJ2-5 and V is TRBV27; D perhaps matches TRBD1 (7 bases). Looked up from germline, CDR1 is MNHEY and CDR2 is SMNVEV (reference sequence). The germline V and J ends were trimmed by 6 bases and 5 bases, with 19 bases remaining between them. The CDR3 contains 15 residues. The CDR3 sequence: CASRYQGGASETQYF. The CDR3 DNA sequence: TGTGCCAGCAGATATCAGGGGGGCGCCTCGGAGACCCAGTACTTC.

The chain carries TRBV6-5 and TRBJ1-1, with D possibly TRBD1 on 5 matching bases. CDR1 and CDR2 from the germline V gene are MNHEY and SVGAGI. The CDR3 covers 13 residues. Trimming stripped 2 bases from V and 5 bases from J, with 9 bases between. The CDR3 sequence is CASSYEGSTEAFF. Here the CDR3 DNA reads TGTGCCAGCAGTTACGAGGGGAGTACTGAAGCTTTCTTT.

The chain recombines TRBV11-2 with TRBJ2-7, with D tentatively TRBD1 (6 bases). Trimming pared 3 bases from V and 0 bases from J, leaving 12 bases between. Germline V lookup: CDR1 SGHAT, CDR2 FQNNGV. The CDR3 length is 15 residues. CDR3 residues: CASSFRTDPSYEQYF. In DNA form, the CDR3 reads TGTGCCAGCAGCTTTCGGACAGACCCCTCCTACGAGCAGTACTTC.

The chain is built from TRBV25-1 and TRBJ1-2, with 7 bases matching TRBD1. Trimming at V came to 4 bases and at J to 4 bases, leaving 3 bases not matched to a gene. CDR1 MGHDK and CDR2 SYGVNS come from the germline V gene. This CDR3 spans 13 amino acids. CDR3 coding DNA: TGTGCCAGCAGTGCCGGGACAGTCTATGGCTACACCTTC. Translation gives CASSAGTVYGYTF.

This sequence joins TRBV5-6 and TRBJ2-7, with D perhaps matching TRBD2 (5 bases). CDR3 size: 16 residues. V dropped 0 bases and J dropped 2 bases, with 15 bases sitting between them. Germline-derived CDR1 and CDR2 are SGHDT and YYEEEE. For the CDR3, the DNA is TGTGCCAGCAGCTTGGCCGGAACTACTAGACCCTACGAGCAGTACTTC. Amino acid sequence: CASSLAGTTRPYEQYF.